Following are 11 T cell receptor beta chains from one sample sequenced in a study of graft-versus-host responses after intestinal transplantation. TCRdb's table, derived via immunoSEQ multiplex PCR, lists solely in-frame clones and lacks some. The table includes about 8,200 clones, 30% to 35% detected once. The sequenced sample was alloreactive CD4+ T cells from a mixed lymphocyte reaction culture, obtained before intestinal transplant. Subset indicated: CFSE-low proliferating T cells sorted from roughly six-day pre-transplant mixed lymphocyte reaction (GvH or HvG direction). Every receptor here comes from a human patient who received an intestinal transplant.

The rearrangement joins TRBV13 to TRBJ1-1; 8 bases align to TRBD1. The junction had 10 bases not matched to a gene; V was cut back by 3 bases and J by 4 bases. The CDR3 covers 16 residues. Germline CDR1 reads PRHDT; CDR2 reads FYEKMQ (reference sequence). CDR3 loop: CASSFESQGALTEAFF. CDR3 nucleotides: TGTGCCAGCAGCTTCGAGTCCCAGGGGGCGCTCACTGAAGCTTTCTTT.

J is TRBJ2-7 and V is TRBV6-5, with D hard to call. CDR1 is MNHEY and CDR2 is SVGAGI in the germline V gene. V was pared by 5 bases and J by 4 bases, with 9 bases between. The length of the CDR3 is 12 residues. CDR3 nucleotides: TGTGCCAGCAGTGAAACGCGGTACGAGCAGTACTTC. Residues: CASSETRYEQYF.

By its share, this clone is medium-sized. This chain joins TRBV7-9 and TRBJ2-7; D is unresolved. Germline V lookup: CDR1 SEHNR, CDR2 FQNEAQ (reference sequence). The V gene lost 3 bases and the J gene lost 7 bases, with 10 bases spanning the gap. The CDR3 has 12 amino acids. This chain's CDR3 is CASSLIPGEQYF. The DNA for the CDR3 is TGTGCCAGCAGCTTGATCCCAGGTGAGCAGTACTTC.

CDR3 sequence: CSVRGLAGGSTDTQYF. CDR3 in DNA: TGCAGCGTACGAGGACTAGCGGGAGGGAGCACAGATACGCAGTATTTT. The chain couples TRBV29-1 to TRBJ2-3; 15 bases line up with TRBD2. J was trimmed by 0 bases and V by 6 bases; bases with no gene match: 4. The CDR3 totals 16 residues. The germline CDR1 and CDR2 sequences are SQVTM and ANQGSEA.

This clone is medium-sized within its sample. The J gene is TRBJ2-1, the V gene TRBV19; 11 nucleotides align to TRBD2. Trimming cost V 4 bases and J 13 bases; bases outside gene matches: 3. The germline V gene has CDR1 LNHDA and CDR2 SQIVND (reference sequence). CDR3 size: 12 residues. The CDR3 sequence is CASSTGLAGQFF. The CDR3 DNA reads TGTGCCAGTAGTACCGGACTAGCGGGTCAGTTCTTC.

This chain's CDR3 is CSAPVTEAFF. CDR3 bases: TGCAGTGCCCCCGTCACTGAAGCTTTCTTT. The rearrangement links TRBV20-1 to TRBJ1-1; D not certain. Germline loops: CDR1 DFQATT, CDR2 SNEGSKA (reference sequence). The CDR3 is made up of 10 amino acids. Deletions cut 6 bases from V and 4 bases from J, with 6 bases between.

This chain connects TRBV28 to TRBJ1-2; tentatively, D is TRBD1 (5 bases). In germline, CDR1 is MDHEN, CDR2 SYDVKM. The CDR3 extends over 12 amino acids. The V and J ends lost 4 bases and 4 bases respectively, with 7 bases between them. CDR3 sequence: CASSWGSYGYTF. CDR3 nucleotide sequence: TGTGCCAGCAGTTGGGGCAGCTATGGCTACACCTTC.

This clone showed up just a few times. The genes are TRBV6-1 and TRBJ2-7; a possible D gene is TRBD1 (7 bases). CDR3 length: 14 residues. Trimming left V 7 bases short and J 6 bases short, with 19 bases between. Germline V gives CDR1 MNHNS, CDR2 SASEGT. CDR3 DNA sequence: TGTGCCAGCACTCCGGTGCGACAGGGAGGCGAGCAGTACTTC. Translating gives CASTPVRQGGEQYF.

This clone showed up just a few times. The chain recombines TRBV28 with TRBJ1-1; D is unresolved. Germline V gene lookup returns CDR1 MDHEN and CDR2 SYDVKM. The CDR3 runs to 12 residues. V was cut by 5 bases and J by 10 bases, with 14 bases left in between. CDR3 loop: CASSPPGRRAFF. DNA of the CDR3: TGTGCCAGCAGTCCGCCGGGGAGGCGAGCTTTCTTT.

The chain joins TRBV5-4 to TRBJ2-7, with D perhaps matching TRBD1 (5 bases). Trimming cost V 4 bases and J 4 bases, with 18 bases left between them. The CDR3 length is 15 residues. CDR1 is SGHNT and CDR2 is YYREEE in the germline V gene (reference sequence). The CDR3 spells CASSRGPNAGYEQYF. CDR3 DNA: TGTGCCAGCAGCAGGGGCCCCAACGCTGGGTACGAGCAGTACTTC.

This chain links TRBV27 with TRBJ2-2; no reliable D call. Germline loops: CDR1 MNHEY, CDR2 SMNVEV (reference sequence). CDR3 length: 15 amino acids. V dropped 4 bases and J dropped 5 bases, with 14 bases sitting between them. In DNA form, the CDR3 reads TGTGCCAGCAGTTACCGCACTACGGTGACCGGGGAGCTGTTTTTT. Translated, it gives CASSYRTTVTGELFF.